This TCR beta chain was captured in a study of blood T cell repertoires in COVID-19. Study-wide context: Samples came from the United States, Italy and Spain, spanning acute and convalescent COVID-19.

Repertoires were generated with immunoSEQ multiplex PCR, while TCRdb's copy carries only in-frame clones and drops some. The data contain approximately 33,000 clones, 88% of them singletons. The origin of this receptor is a man aged 70 or older with acute or convalescent COVID-19. What was sequenced was peripheral blood.

CDR3 in amino acids: CASSLGPPGSEQYF. As DNA, the CDR3 is TGCGCCAGCAGCTTGGGACCCCCAGGAAGCGAGCAGTACTTC. The V call is TRBV5-1, the J call TRBJ2-7, with D uncertain. The V and J ends lost 0 bases and 6 bases respectively, with 13 bases between them. Germline V CDR1 and CDR2: SGHRS, YFSETQ. The CDR3 has 14 residues. Using reference TRBV5-1 and TRBJ2-7 for the parts outside the CDR3, the full variable domain is KAGVTQTPRYLIKTRGQQVTLSCSPISGHRSVSWYQQTPGQGLQFLFEYFSETQRNKGNFPGRFSGRQFSNSRSEMNVSTLELGDSALYLCASSLGPPGSEQYFGPGTRLTVT.